The TCR beta chain described here comes from a study of T cells in Graves' hyperthyroidism and ophthalmopathy. This CDR3 is 15 amino acids long. In germline, CDR1 is DFQATT, CDR2 SNEGSKA (reference sequence). V lost 1 base and J lost 8; bases outside the gene matches: 10. What was amplified from RNA transcripts were TCR beta CDR3 regions. First-round RT-PCR targeting the TCR CDR3 was performed with the HTBI primer set. Each CDR3 protein gets one entry after TCRdb re-called the multiplex PCR reads with MiXCR. This table has around 350,000 distinct CDR3 sequences, 20% to 25% appearing once. V is TRBV20-1 and J is TRBJ1-4, with 7 bases lining up with TRBD1. The source is a man aged 45 to 65 with Graves' hyperthyroidism. Material for sequencing was blood. CDR3 sequence: CSARGRRQGGEKLFF. In DNA, the CDR3 is TGCAGTGCTAGAGGGCGGCGACAGGGTGGGGAAAAACTGTTTTTT.